This T cell receptor beta chain is from a study of shared clonotypes between healthy human individuals. Study conclusions and caveats: Of the naive CD4 clonotypes, roughly 5% were shared across a handful of donors.

The CDR3 loop spans 14 amino acids. The germline CDR1 and CDR2 sequences are WSHSY and SAAADI. Between the trimmed V and J ends, which lost 4 bases and 4 bases, there was a span of 10 bases. Sorted-subset replicate PCRs used roughly 210 ng of genomic DNA. This amount corresponded to some 30,000 T cell genomes. Sequencing used immunoSEQ multiplex PCR; TCRdb keeps in-frame clones, though not all of them. The sample has around 750,000 clones; 74% are singletons. In the case of this clone: Its specificity is unknown.

Material: memory CD4+ T cells sorted from blood. Regarding subset: CD45RA-negative fraction. The genes are TRBV10-2 and TRBJ2-2; possibly TRBD2 for D (6 bases). The receptor was isolated from a woman aged 30 to 39 in good health. The CDR3 nucleotides are TGCGCCAGCAGTGCGACTAGGAGCACCGGGGAGCTGTTTTTT. Translation gives CASSATRSTGELFF.